The entry that follows covers one TCR beta chain sequence. Its cognate antigen has yet to be identified. Base qualities are not provided; no much larger clone lies one nucleotide away. The data stem from a study of pediatric ulcerative colitis (dated by TCRdb to between 2018 and 2021). About the study as a whole: From 9 or 10 newly diagnosed, treatment-naive pediatric ulcerative colitis patients and a handful of non-IBD control children, paired blood and rectal samples were collected.

Overall study results and their limits: With only four individuals, the healthy control group was small. Clonal overlap between a subject's own blood and rectum was significantly greater in ulcerative colitis patients than in controls, which suggests more T cell trafficking to inflamed tissue. Blood-derived T cells may have been included in rectal pinch biopsies, especially in patients with overt colitis. A couple of patients' blood samples yielded substantially fewer templates for technical reasons and were excluded from blood-rectal overlap analysis. Features of the rectal repertoire distinguished controls, mild-moderate colitis patients and acute severe colitis patients, and in acute severe colitis rectal diversity was lower because of clonal expansions. Repertoires were derived from total lymphocyte DNA, so rare subsets such as regulatory T cells may have patterns not reflected. Two rectal CDR3 clonotypes were present in all ulcerative colitis patients and in none of the controls.

During colonoscopy, one to two rectal pinch biopsies were obtained for research purposes. In controls, colonoscopy was performed for suspected IBD, macroscopically and histologically normal endoscopy was observed, and no IBD diagnosis was made within the following year. Before DNA isolation, rectal biopsies were subjected to proteinase K digestion. The Wizard kit (Promega) was used to extract genomic DNA from the blood and intestinal samples. Using the immunoSEQ TRB Survey service, rearranged CDR3 beta regions were amplified from genomic DNA with multiplex V and J primers. To keep depth equal across samples, survey-level sequencing depth of up to 500,000 reads per sample was applied. Libraries were purified and pooled, and sequencing was performed on Illumina technology. Under the source paper's analysis protocol: Productive clonality, sample overlap, pairwise scatters, CDR3 beta length, V/D/J gene usage and productiveness were assessed with immunoSEQ online tools. Calculated diversity was the number of unique rearrangements divided by total templates times 100; Shannon and Simpson indices were also computed. Z-score normalized data were analyzed by principal component analysis with the R prcomp function and the ggbiplot package. Morisita's index was used to measure clonal overlap between blood and rectum within each subject. In TCRdb, the immuneACCESS table is reduced to in-frame sequences with V and J assigned. These tables do not hold every clone; where another copy was compared, an unresolved V gene accounts for under half, and the others remain unexplained. That table furnishes V, J and clone size, whereas the DNA furnished D and trimming. The sample includes 10,000 to 13,000 clones, with around four fifths observed a single time. Together, the top ten hold 3% to 4% of the sample.

CDR1 and CDR2, per the germline V gene, are SGHDT and YYEEEE. The CDR3 numbers 16 residues from cysteine through phenylalanine. Here the CDR3 DNA is all that survives: 48 bases in frame from base 1. Trimming costs V 4 bases and J 3 bases, and their ends lie 17 bases apart. The sample was gut tissue. The source of this sequence is a girl aged 10-17 years who was a control in a study of pediatric ulcerative colitis. Rearrangement joined TRBV5-6 to TRBJ2-1; the D gene is perhaps TRBD1 or TRBD2, each of them matching over 5 bases. The DNA sequence reads TGTGCCAGCAGCCGTCTGGTCGGGACCCACTACAATGAGCAGTTCTTC. This is translated as CASSRLVGTHYNEQFF. Full variable domain (CDR3 extended with the reference TRBV5-6 and TRBJ2-1 proteins): DAGVTQSPTHLIKTRGQQVTLRCSPKSGHDTVSWYQQALGQGPQFIFQYYEEEERQRGNFPDRFSGHQFPNYSSELNVNALLLGDSALYLCASSRLVGTHYNEQFFGPGTRLTVL.